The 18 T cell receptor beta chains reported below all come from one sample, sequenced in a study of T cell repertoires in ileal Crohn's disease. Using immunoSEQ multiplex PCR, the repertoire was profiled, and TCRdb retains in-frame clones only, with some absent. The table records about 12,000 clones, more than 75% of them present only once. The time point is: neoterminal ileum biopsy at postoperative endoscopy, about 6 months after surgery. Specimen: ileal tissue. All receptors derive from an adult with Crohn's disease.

This CDR3 reads CASSLAGGSDTGELFF. The CDR3 DNA reads as TGCGCCAGCAGCTTAGCGGGAGGGTCGGACACCGGGGAGCTGTTTTTT. J is TRBJ2-2 and V is TRBV5-1, with TRBD2 identical over 10 bases. Germline loops: CDR1 SGHRS, CDR2 YFSETQ. Trimming removed 2 bases from V and 3 bases from J; junction bases left unmatched: 4. The CDR3 contains 16 residues.

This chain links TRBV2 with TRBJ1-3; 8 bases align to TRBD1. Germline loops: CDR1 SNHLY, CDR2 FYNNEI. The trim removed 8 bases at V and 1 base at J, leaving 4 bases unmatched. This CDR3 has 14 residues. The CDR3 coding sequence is TGTGCCAGCGGGCAGGGGGCTTCTGGAAACACCATATATTTT. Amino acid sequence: CASGQGASGNTIYF.

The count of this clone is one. The CDR3: CAWRETGAGNTIYF. As DNA, the CDR3 is TGTGCCTGGAGAGAAACAGGGGCTGGAAACACCATATATTTT. The chain combines TRBV30 with TRBJ1-3; 7 positions match TRBD1. The trim removed 3 bases at V and 2 bases at J, leaving 4 bases unmatched. The CDR3 runs to 14 residues. Germline V gives CDR1 GTSNPN, CDR2 SVGIG (reference sequence).

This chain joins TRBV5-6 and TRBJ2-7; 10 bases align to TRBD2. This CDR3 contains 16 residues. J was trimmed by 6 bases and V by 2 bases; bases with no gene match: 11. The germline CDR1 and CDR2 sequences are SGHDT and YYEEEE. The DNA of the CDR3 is TGTGCCAGCAGCTTCCGTGTAGCGGGAGGTGCGTTCGAGCAGTACTTC. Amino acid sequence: CASSFRVAGGAFEQYF.

The CDR3 DNA reads as TGCGCCAGCAGCCAAGATAATAGCCTCTACAATGAGCAGTTCTTC. Protein: CASSQDNSLYNEQFF. This sequence joins TRBV4-1 and TRBJ2-1; D unresolved. CDR1 and CDR2 (germline): MGHRA, YSYEKL. This CDR3 comprises 15 residues. Trimming took 0 bases from V and 3 from J, leaving 9 bases between them.

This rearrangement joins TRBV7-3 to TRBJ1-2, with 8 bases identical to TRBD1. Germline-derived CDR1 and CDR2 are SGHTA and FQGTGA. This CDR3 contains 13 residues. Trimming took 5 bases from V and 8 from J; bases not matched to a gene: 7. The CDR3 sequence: CASSPQTGDGYTF. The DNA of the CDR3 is TGTGCCAGCAGCCCCCAGACAGGGGACGGCTACACCTTC.

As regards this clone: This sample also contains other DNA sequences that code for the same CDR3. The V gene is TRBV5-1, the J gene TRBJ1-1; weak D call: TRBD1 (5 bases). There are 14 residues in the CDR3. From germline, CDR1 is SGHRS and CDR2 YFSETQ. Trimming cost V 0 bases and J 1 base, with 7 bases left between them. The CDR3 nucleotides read TGCGCCAGCAGCTTGGGGGGCAAGAACACTGAAGCTTTCTTT. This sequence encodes CASSLGGKNTEAFF.

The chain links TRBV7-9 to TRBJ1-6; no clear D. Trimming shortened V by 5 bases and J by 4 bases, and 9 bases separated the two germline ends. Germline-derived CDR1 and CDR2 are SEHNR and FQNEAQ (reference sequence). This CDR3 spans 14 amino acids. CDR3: CASSLEQYNSPLHF. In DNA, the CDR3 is TGTGCCAGCAGCCTAGAACAGTATAATTCACCCCTCCACTTT.

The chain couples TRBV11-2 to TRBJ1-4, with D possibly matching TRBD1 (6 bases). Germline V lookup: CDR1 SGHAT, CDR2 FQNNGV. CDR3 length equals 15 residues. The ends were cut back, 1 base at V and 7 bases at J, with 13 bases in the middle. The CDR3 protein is CASSLGAGRGEKLFF. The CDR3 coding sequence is TGTGCCAGCAGCTTAGGGGCAGGCAGGGGTGAAAAACTGTTTTTT.

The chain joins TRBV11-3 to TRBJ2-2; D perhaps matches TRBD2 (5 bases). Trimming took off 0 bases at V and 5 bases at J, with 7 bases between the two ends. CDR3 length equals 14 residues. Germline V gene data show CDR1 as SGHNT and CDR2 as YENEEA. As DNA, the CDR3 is TGTGCCAGCAGCTTAGATTCGGGGACCGGGGAGCTGTTTTTT. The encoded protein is CASSLDSGTGELFF.

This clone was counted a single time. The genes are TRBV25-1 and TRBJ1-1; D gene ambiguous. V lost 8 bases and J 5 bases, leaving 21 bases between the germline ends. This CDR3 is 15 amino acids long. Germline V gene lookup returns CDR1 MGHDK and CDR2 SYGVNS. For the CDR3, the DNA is TGTGCCAGCTCCGGTATCGGGGTATCGGGGACTGAAGCTTTCTTT. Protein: CASSGIGVSGTEAFF.

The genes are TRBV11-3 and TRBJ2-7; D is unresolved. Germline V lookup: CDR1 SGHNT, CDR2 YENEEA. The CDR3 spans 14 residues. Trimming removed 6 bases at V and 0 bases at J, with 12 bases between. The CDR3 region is CASRSSEASYEQYF. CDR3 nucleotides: TGTGCCAGCAGGTCCTCCGAGGCCTCCTACGAGCAGTACTTC.

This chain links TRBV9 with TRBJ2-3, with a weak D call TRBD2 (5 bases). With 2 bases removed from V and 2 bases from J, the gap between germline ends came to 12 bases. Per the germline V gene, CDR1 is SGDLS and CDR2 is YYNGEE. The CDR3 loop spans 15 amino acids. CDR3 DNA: TGTGCCAGCAGCGTTTTAAGGGAGCCCACAGATACGCAGTATTTT. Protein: CASSVLREPTDTQYF.

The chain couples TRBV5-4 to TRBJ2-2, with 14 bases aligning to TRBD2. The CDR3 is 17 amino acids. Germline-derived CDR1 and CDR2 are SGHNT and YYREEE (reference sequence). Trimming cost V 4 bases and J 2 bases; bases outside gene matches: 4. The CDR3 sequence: CASSIGTSGSNTGELFF. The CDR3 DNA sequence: TGTGCCAGCAGCATAGGGACTAGCGGGAGTAACACCGGGGAGCTGTTTTTT.

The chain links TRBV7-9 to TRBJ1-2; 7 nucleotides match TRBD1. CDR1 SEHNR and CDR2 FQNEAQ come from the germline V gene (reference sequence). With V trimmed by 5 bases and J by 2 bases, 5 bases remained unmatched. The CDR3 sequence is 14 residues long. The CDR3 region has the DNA TGTGCCAGCAGCGCCCGGGACAGCAACTATGGCTACACCTTC. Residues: CASSARDSNYGYTF.

The CDR3 is CASRDTNTEAFF. In DNA, the CDR3 is TGTGCCAGCCGGGACACGAACACTGAAGCTTTCTTT. This chain joins TRBV7-9 and TRBJ1-1, with a possible D match to TRBD1 (6 bases). Trimming took 8 bases from V and 1 from J, leaving 8 bases between them. The germline V gene has CDR1 SEHNR and CDR2 FQNEAQ (reference sequence). This CDR3 contains 12 residues.

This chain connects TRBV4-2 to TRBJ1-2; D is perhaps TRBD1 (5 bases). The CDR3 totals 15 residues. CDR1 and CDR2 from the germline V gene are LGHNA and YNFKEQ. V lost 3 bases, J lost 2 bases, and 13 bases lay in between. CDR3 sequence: CASSHAGQKNYGYTF. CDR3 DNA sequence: TGTGCCAGCAGCCATGCAGGGCAAAAGAACTATGGCTACACCTTC.

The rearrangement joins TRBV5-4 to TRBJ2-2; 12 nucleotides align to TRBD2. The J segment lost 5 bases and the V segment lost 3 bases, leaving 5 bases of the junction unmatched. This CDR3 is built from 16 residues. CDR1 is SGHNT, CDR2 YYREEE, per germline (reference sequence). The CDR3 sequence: CASSSSGGARTGELFF. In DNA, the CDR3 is TGTGCCAGCAGCTCTAGCGGGGGGGCGAGAACCGGGGAGCTGTTTTTT.